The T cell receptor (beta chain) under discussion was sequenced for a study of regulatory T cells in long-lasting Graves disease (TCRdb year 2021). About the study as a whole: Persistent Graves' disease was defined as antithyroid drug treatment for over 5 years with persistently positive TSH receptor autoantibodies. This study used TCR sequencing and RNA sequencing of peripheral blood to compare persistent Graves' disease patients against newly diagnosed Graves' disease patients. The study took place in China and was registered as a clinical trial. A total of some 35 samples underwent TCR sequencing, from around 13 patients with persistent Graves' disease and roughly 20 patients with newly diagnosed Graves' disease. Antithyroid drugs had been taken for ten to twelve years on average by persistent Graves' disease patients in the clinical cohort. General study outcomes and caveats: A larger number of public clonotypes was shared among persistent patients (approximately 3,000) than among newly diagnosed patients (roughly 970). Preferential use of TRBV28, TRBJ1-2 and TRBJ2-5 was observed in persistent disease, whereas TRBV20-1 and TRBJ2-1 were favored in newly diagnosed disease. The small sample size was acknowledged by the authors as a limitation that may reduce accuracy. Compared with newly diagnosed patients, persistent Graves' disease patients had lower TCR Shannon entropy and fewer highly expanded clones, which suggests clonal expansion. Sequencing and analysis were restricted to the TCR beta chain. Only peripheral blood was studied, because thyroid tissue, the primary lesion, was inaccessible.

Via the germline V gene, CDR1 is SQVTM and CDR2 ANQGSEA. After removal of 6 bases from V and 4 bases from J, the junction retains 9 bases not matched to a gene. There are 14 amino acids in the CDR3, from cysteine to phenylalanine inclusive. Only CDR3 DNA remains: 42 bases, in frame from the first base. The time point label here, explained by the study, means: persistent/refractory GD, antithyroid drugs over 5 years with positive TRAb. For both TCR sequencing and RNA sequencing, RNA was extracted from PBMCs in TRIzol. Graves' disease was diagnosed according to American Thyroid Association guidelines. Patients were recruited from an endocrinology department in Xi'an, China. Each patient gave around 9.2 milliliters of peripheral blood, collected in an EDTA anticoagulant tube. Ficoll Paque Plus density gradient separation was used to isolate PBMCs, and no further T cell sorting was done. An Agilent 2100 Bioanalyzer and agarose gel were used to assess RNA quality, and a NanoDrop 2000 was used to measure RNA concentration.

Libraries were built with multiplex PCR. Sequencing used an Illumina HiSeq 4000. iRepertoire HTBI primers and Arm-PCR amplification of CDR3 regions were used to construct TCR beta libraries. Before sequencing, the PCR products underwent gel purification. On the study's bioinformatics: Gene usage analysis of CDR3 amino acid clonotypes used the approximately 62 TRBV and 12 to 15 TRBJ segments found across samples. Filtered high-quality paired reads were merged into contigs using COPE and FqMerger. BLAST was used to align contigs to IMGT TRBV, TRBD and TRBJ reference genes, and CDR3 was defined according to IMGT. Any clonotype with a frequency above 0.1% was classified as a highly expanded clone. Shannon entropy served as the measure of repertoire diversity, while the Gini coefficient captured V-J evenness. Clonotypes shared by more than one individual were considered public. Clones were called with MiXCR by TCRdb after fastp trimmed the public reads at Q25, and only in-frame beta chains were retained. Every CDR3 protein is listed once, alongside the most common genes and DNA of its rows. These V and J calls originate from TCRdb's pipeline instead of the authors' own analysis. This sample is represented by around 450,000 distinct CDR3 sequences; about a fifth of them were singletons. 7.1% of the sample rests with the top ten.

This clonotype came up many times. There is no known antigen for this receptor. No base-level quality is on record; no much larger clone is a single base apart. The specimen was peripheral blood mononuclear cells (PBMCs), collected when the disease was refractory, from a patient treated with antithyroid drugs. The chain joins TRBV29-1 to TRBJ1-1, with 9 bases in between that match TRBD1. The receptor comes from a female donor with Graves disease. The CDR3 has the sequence CSVMGQGIVTEAFF. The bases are TGCAGCGTGATGGGACAGGGTATTGTCACTGAAGCTTTCTTT.